The 21 T cell receptor beta chains listed next were all sequenced from one sample in a study of blood T cells in healthy people across ages. Next came a second PCR, run for roughly 6 to 11 cycles, which used a sample-barcoded 5' primer along with a J-beta primer mix. TCRdb called the 5' RACE reads again in MiXCR, with one record for every CDR3 protein. The table includes 600,000 to 900,000 distinct CDR3 sequences, 20% to 30% detected once. This sample also belongs to another study, concerning T cells of mothers and their children.

Sequencing used blood. These receptor sequences come from a boy aged 5-17 years in good health.

This clonotype was counted only a few times. The chain employs TRBV5-1 and TRBJ2-7; no firm D call. CDR3 size: 13 residues. The V end was cut by 5 bases, the J end by 3 bases, with 12 bases between. Germline CDR1 reads SGHRS; CDR2 reads YFSETQ. The CDR3: CASRSENIYEQYF. CDR3 in DNA: TGCGCCAGCAGGAGTGAGAACATCTACGAGCAGTACTTC.

The rearrangement links TRBV5-5 to TRBJ2-5; no definite D call. V lost 0 bases and J 2 bases, leaving 17 bases between the germline ends. CDR3 length equals 17 residues. CDR1 is SGHKS and CDR2 is YYEKEE in the germline V gene (reference sequence). CDR3 amino acids: CASSLAWPRKIQETQYF. CDR3 nucleotides: TGTGCCAGCAGCTTGGCCTGGCCGCGGAAAATACAAGAGACCCAGTACTTC.

The chain links TRBV6-1 to TRBJ1-2; D call uncertain. V lost 7 bases and J 6 bases, leaving 15 bases between the germline ends. Germline lookup yields CDR1 MNHNS and CDR2 SASEGT. There are 13 residues in the CDR3. DNA of the CDR3: TGTGCCAGCATCTACGGGCAGAGAGATGGCTACACCTTC. It is translated as CASIYGQRDGYTF.

This clonotype has more than one count but fewer than ten. J is TRBJ1-2 and V is TRBV7-2; 8 bases align to TRBD1. Trimming took 1 base from V and 6 from J; bases not matched to a gene: 10. This CDR3 is built from 16 residues. The germline V gene encodes CDR1 SGHTA and CDR2 FQGNSA. CDR3: CASSLVVDRVGDGYTF. DNA for the CDR3: TGTGCCAGCAGCTTAGTTGTGGACAGGGTAGGGGATGGCTACACCTTC.

The V gene is TRBV21-1, the J gene TRBJ2-3; the table's D call, TRBD2, was not checked against the DNA. TRBV21-1 is an annotated pseudogene. This CDR3 is built from 17 residues. CDR3 in amino acids: CASSKLRVGPSTDTQYF. The DNA of the CDR3 is TGTGCCAGCAGCAAACTACGGGTAGGCCCCAGCACAGATACGCAGTATTTT.

In this sample, this clonotype turned up many times. The junction departs from the called germline gene at one end, perhaps through a read error. This chain links TRBV5-1 with TRBJ1-4; 8 bases are a match to TRBD1. The CDR3 has 14 amino acids. Germline V CDR1 and CDR2: SGHRS, YFSETQ. This CDR3 is CASSLDRGGEKLFF. The CDR3 bases are TGTGCCAGCAGCTTAGACAGGGGTGGTGAAAAACTGTTTTTT. The full variable domain, its missing parts supplied by reference TRBV5-1 and TRBJ1-4, is KAGVTQTPRYLIKTRGQQVTLSCSPISGHRSVSWYQQTPGQGLQFLFEYFSETQRNKGNFPGRFSGRQFSNSRSEMNVSTLELGDSALYLCASSLDRGGEKLFFGSGTQLSVL.

The chain recombines TRBV7-2 with TRBJ2-5; 11 bases match TRBD2. Germline loops: CDR1 SGHTA, CDR2 FQGNSA. This CDR3 region has 16 residues. Trimming cost V 2 bases and J 5 bases; bases outside gene matches: 7. CDR3 in DNA: TGTGCCAGCAGCTTATGGCTAGCGGGGGGTGGGGAGACCCAGTACTTC. This translates into CASSLWLAGGGETQYF.

The chain joins TRBV20-1 to TRBJ2-7; no clear D gene. This CDR3 spans 14 amino acids. The V gene's germline CDR1 is DFQATT and CDR2 SNEGSKA (reference sequence). Deletions cut 2 bases from V and 2 bases from J, with 13 bases between. In nucleotides, the CDR3 is TGCAGTGCTAGACGGTCGAGTCGCACCTACGAGCAGTACTTC. Protein product: CSARRSSRTYEQYF.

This clonotype was observed a handful of times. This rearrangement joins TRBV27 to TRBJ2-7; no clear D. The CDR3 extends over 14 amino acids. V gave up 5 bases and J gave up 4 bases, with 15 bases separating them. Germline V gene data show CDR1 as MNHEY and CDR2 as SMNVEV (reference sequence). In nucleotides, the CDR3 is TGTGCCAGCAGTCCCCGTCTGGGTATGTACGAGCAGTACTTC. Translated: CASSPRLGMYEQYF.

This clonotype occurred a few times. The gene calls are TRBV28 and TRBJ2-2, with TRBD1 matching over 9 bases. V shed 8 bases, J shed 6 bases, and the junction held 7 bases outside the gene matches. Per germline, CDR1 MDHEN and CDR2 SYDVKM. The length of the CDR3 is 14 residues. CDR3 sequence (DNA): TGTGCCAGCGCGGGACAGGGCTTTGCCGGGGAGCTGTTTTTT. Translation: CASAGQGFAGELFF.

This clonotype was found a few times. At one of its ends the junction is not consistent with the germline gene, which may arise from a read error. The chain combines TRBV25-1 with TRBJ2-3, with no clear D. Germline loops: CDR1 MGHDK, CDR2 SYGVNS. The CDR3 is 12 residues long. DNA for the CDR3: TGTGCCAGCAGCGAATTTAAGGATACGCAGTATTTT. Protein product: CASSEFKDTQYF.

This clonotype was counted a single time. The V call is TRBV10-2, the J call TRBJ2-3; D is perhaps TRBD1 (5 bases). This CDR3 has 12 residues. Germline V CDR1 and CDR2: WSHSY, SAAADI. Trimming pared 8 bases from V and 4 bases from J, leaving 10 bases between. CDR3 amino acids: CASLDKADTQYF. Here the CDR3 DNA reads TGCGCCAGCCTGGACAAGGCAGATACGCAGTATTTT.

The rearrangement joins TRBV6-5 to TRBJ2-7, with a possible D match to TRBD1 (6 bases). The CDR3 runs to 13 residues. Deletions cut 6 bases from V and 4 bases from J, with 13 bases between. Germline V gene data show CDR1 as MNHEY and CDR2 as SVGAGI. The CDR3 DNA sequence: TGTGCCAGCAGCCGAACTCAGGGGTACGAGCAGTACTTC. Its translation: CASSRTQGYEQYF.

This clonotype was recorded only once. This chain joins TRBV14 and TRBJ2-1, with D perhaps TRBD2 (5 bases). V dropped 4 bases and J dropped 6 bases, with 13 bases sitting between them. Germline values: CDR1 SGHDN, CDR2 FVKESK. The CDR3 is made up of 14 amino acids. CDR3 nucleotides: TGTGCCAGCAGCCCGTGGACTGCCGCCAATGAGCAGTTCTTC. As protein: CASSPWTAANEQFF.

This rearrangement joins TRBV20-1 to TRBJ2-5, with 12 bases aligning to TRBD1. The germline V gene encodes CDR1 DFQATT and CDR2 SNEGSKA (reference sequence). V was pared by 0 bases and J by 3 bases, with 2 bases of the junction left unmatched. CDR3 size: 15 residues. The CDR3 nucleotides read TGCAGTGCTAGAGACGGGACAGGGGGCAAAGAGACCCAGTACTTC. It is translated as CSARDGTGGKETQYF.

The gene calls are TRBV5-1 and TRBJ2-5; a weak D match, TRBD2 (6 bases). The V end was cut by 2 bases, the J end by 0 bases, with 11 bases between. The CDR3 has 15 residues. Germline assignment: CDR1 SGHRS and CDR2 YFSETQ. The CDR3 DNA is TGCGCCAGCAGCTTTCGCGGGGCCTACCAAGAGACCCAGTACTTC. Translation gives CASSFRGAYQETQYF.

This clonotype was recorded a few times. The chain employs TRBV9 and TRBJ1-2; the match to TRBD1 covers 7 bases. J was trimmed by 4 bases and V by 3 bases; bases with no gene match: 3. The germline CDR1 and CDR2 sequences are SGDLS and YYNGEE. The CDR3 spans 13 residues. As DNA, the CDR3 is TGTGCCAGCAGCGAGACAGGGACCTATGGCTACACCTTC. Translated, it gives CASSETGTYGYTF.

This clonotype was found a few times. V and J are TRBV6-5 and TRBJ1-1; 7 nucleotides align to TRBD1. From germline, CDR1 is MNHEY and CDR2 SVGAGI. This CDR3 comprises 17 residues. With V trimmed by 0 bases and J by 5 bases, 12 bases remained unmatched. In nucleotides, the CDR3 is TGTGCCAGCAGTTACTCAACTCTACCGGGACAGAGAACTGAAGCTTTCTTT. Translating gives CASSYSTLPGQRTEAFF.

This sequence joins TRBV7-9 and TRBJ2-5; TRBD2 aligns across 8 bases. The DNA end is more similar to TRBJ2-1, so the J call may be wrong. Germline lookup yields CDR1 SEHNR and CDR2 FQNEAQ (reference sequence). The CDR3 loop spans 15 amino acids. This chain's CDR3 is CASSPSGLAGNEQFF. The CDR3 DNA is TGTGCCAGCAGTCCAAGCGGACTAGCAGGCAATGAGCAGTTCTTC.

The chain has TRBV20-1 and TRBJ2-7; D remains unclear. This CDR3 is built from 12 residues. Deletions cut 5 bases from V and 3 bases from J, with 11 bases between. Germline V CDR1 and CDR2: DFQATT, SNEGSKA (reference sequence). The CDR3 nucleotides read TGCAGTGCTTCTGGCACGTTCTACGAGCAGTACTTC. Translation gives CSASGTFYEQYF.

The chain combines TRBV7-7 with TRBJ2-7; D uncertain. This CDR3 is built from 11 residues. V was clipped by 5 bases and J by 4 bases, with 6 bases between them. Germline-derived CDR1 and CDR2 are SSHAT and FNYEAQ (reference sequence). DNA of the CDR3: TGTGCCAGCAGCGGAAGATACGAGCAGTACTTC. This codes for CASSGRYEQYF.